These 10 T cell receptor beta chains came from one sample sequenced in a study of blood T cell repertoires in COVID-19. Libraries were prepared by immunoSEQ multiplex PCR; TCRdb keeps only in-frame clonotypes and omits some of them. Of 95,000 to 150,000 clones listed, about 79% are singletons. The source material was peripheral blood. The receptors stem from a woman in her sixties or seventies with acute or convalescent COVID-19.

V and J are TRBV6-4 and TRBJ2-3; no reliable D call. CDR1 MRHNA and CDR2 SNTAGT come from the germline V gene. The CDR3 is 15 residues long. V was pared by 3 bases and J by 0 bases, with 10 bases between. The CDR3 sequence is CASSEFGTSTDTQYF. Written as DNA, the CDR3 is TGTGCCAGCAGTGAGTTCGGTACTAGCACAGATACGCAGTATTTT.

This chain links TRBV30 with TRBJ1-3, with D possibly matching TRBD1 (6 bases). Germline CDR1 GTSNPN, CDR2 SVGIG (reference sequence). The CDR3 spans 14 residues. V lost 0 bases, J lost 8 bases, and 14 bases lay in between. The CDR3 here is CAWSVIQGTDTIYF. CDR3 nucleotide sequence: TGTGCCTGGAGTGTAATACAGGGAACAGACACCATATATTTT.

The chain employs TRBV7-9 and TRBJ2-7, with D possibly being TRBD1 (6 bases). The V end lost 5 bases, the J end lost 6 bases, and 20 bases lay between the germline ends. This CDR3 is built from 15 residues. Germline V CDR1 and CDR2: SEHNR, FQNEAQ (reference sequence). The CDR3 nucleotides read TGTGCCAGCAGCCCCCCAACAGGGCCCCTCTCCGAGCAGTACTTC. It codes for CASSPPTGPLSEQYF.

This clone was detected once. This chain connects TRBV6-4 to TRBJ1-1; D unclear. This CDR3 comprises 13 residues. Germline V gene lookup returns CDR1 MRHNA and CDR2 SNTAGT. V dropped 6 bases and J dropped 4 bases, with 12 bases sitting between them. CDR3 sequence: CASSSRPGTEAFF. The CDR3 nucleotides read TGTGCCAGCAGCTCCCGACCGGGCACTGAAGCTTTCTTT.

The rearrangement uses TRBV7-8 and TRBJ1-2, with TRBD1 matching over 10 bases. CDR3 length: 13 amino acids. After removal of 5 bases from V and 8 bases from J, the junction contained 5 bases not matched to a gene. Germline V lookup: CDR1 SGHVS, CDR2 FQNEAQ. The CDR3 coding sequence is TGTGCCAGCAGCCCCTGGACAGGGGGAGGCTACACCTTC. Its translation: CASSPWTGGGYTF. The whole variable domain, remainder taken from reference TRBV7-8 and TRBJ1-2, is GAGVSQSPRYKVAKRGQDVALRCDPISGHVSLFWYQQALGQGPEFLTYFQNEAQLDKSGLPSDRFFAERPEGSVSTLKIQRTQQEDSAVYLCASSPWTGGGYTFGSGTRLTVV.

This clone was found a few times. Here the CDR3 DNA reads TGTGCCAGCTCACCCTCCCTCCGCACAGATACGCAGTATTTT. Translating it yields CASSPSLRTDTQYF. This chain uses TRBV18 with TRBJ2-3, with unresolved D. Trimming removed 3 bases from V and 1 base from J, with 8 bases in between. CDR3 length: 14 amino acids. Germline lookup yields CDR1 KGHSH and CDR2 LQKENI.

The J gene is TRBJ2-5, the V gene TRBV5-6; no reliable D call. The CDR3 totals 15 residues. Germline V CDR1 and CDR2: SGHDT, YYEEEE. V was pared by 1 base and J by 1 base, with 11 bases between. CDR3 sequence: CASSLLAAFQETQYF. Written as DNA, the CDR3 is TGTGCCAGCAGCTTGCTCGCGGCATTCCAAGAGACCCAGTACTTC.

V usage is TRBV10-3 and J usage is TRBJ1-2; D remains unclear. This CDR3 is built from 15 residues. Trimming left V 5 bases short and J 4 bases short, with 17 bases between. In germline, CDR1 is ENHRY, CDR2 SYGVKD. CDR3 sequence reads: CAISPQTQAGYGYTF. CDR3 DNA sequence: TGTGCCATCAGTCCACAGACACAAGCGGGCTATGGCTACACCTTC.

The chain links TRBV14 to TRBJ1-1; no definite D call. CDR3 length equals 13 residues. Looked up from germline, CDR1 is SGHDN and CDR2 is FVKESK. The V gene lost 2 bases and the J gene lost 3 bases, with 7 bases spanning the gap. The CDR3: CASSQFPDTEAFF. For the CDR3, the DNA is TGTGCCAGCAGCCAATTTCCCGACACTGAAGCTTTCTTT.

The genes are TRBV5-4 and TRBJ1-6; 7 bases map to TRBD1. Losses at the gene ends were 2 bases for V and 7 bases for J; bases not matched to a gene: 6. Germline-derived CDR1 and CDR2 are SGHNT and YYREEE (reference sequence). The CDR3 extends over 15 amino acids. CDR3 nucleotide sequence: TGTGCCAGCAGCTTAGGTGACAGGGCCAATTCACCCCTCCACTTT. Its translation: CASSLGDRANSPLHF.